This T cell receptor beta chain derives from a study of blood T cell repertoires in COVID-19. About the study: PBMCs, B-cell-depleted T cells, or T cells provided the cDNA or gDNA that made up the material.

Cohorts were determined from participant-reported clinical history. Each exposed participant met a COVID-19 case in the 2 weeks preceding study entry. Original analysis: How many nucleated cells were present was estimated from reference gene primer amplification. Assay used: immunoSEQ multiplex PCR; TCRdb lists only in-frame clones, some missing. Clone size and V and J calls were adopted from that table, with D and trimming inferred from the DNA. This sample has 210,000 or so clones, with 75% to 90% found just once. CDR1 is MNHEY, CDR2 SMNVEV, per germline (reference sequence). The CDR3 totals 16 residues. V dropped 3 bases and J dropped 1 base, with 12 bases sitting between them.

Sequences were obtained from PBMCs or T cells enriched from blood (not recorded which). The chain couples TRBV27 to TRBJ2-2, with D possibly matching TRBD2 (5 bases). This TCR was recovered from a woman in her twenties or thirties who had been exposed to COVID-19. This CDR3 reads CASSFRSGENTGELFF. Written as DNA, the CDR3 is TGTGCCAGCAGTTTTAGGAGCGGAGAGAACACCGGGGAGCTGTTTTTT.